A single sample is the source of the 23 T cell receptor beta chains below, sequenced in a study of blood T cells in healthy people across ages. The second PCR ran roughly 7 to 11 cycles with a sample-barcoded 5' primer and J-beta primers. TCRdb redid the calling of the 5' RACE reads with MiXCR, one entry per CDR3 protein. The sample records approximately 780,000 distinct CDR3 sequences, around a quarter being singletons. These data also formed part of another study, on T cells of mothers and their children.

The sample comprised blood. The receptors stem from a boy younger than 18 in good health.

This clonotype appeared a few times. The chain has TRBV29-1 and TRBJ2-5; D perhaps matches TRBD1 (5 bases). The V gene lost 7 bases and the J gene lost 1 base, with 7 bases spanning the gap. The CDR3 extends over 11 amino acids. CDR1 and CDR2 from the germline V gene are SQVTM and ANQGSEA. The CDR3: CSAGIQETQYF. In nucleotides, the CDR3 is TGCAGCGCAGGGATCCAAGAGACCCAGTACTTC. The full variable domain, in which reference TRBV29-1 and TRBJ2-5 provide the parts outside the CDR3, is SAVISQKPSRDICQRGTSLTIQCQVDSQVTMMFWYRQQPGQSLTLIATANQGSEATYESGFVIDKFPISRPNLTFSTLTVSNMSPEDSSIYLCSAGIQETQYFGPGTRLLVL.

This chain uses TRBV29-1 with TRBJ2-4, with 7 bases matching TRBD2. The CDR3 runs to 15 residues. Germline values: CDR1 SQVTM, CDR2 ANQGSEA. V lost 4 bases to trimming and J lost 1 base; unmatched junction nucleotides: 7. The CDR3 protein is CSVGGLGGAKNIQYF. Here the CDR3 DNA reads TGCAGCGTTGGGGGCCTCGGGGGGGCCAAAAACATTCAGTACTTC.

V is TRBV15 and J is TRBJ2-3; no reliable D call. V lost 3 bases, J lost 2 bases, and 6 bases lay in between. The CDR3 runs to 13 residues. Germline CDR1 LNHNV, CDR2 YYDKDF (reference sequence). CDR3 nucleotide sequence: TGTGCCACCAGCAGGGTGAACACAGATACGCAGTATTTT. Translating it yields CATSRVNTDTQYF.

This clonotype was seen ten or more times. This rearrangement joins TRBV29-1 to TRBJ2-6, with TRBD1 matching 10 bases. The CDR3 extends over 18 amino acids. Germline V gene data show CDR1 as SQVTM and CDR2 as ANQGSEA. Losses at the gene ends were 4 bases for V and 0 bases for J; bases not matched to a gene: 9. The CDR3, as DNA: TGCAGCGTTGTAGGACGGGACAGGGGTTTCTCTGGGGCCAACGTCCTGACTTTC. Translation gives CSVVGRDRGFSGANVLTF. Drawing the rest from reference TRBV29-1 and TRBJ2-6, the complete variable domain is SAVISQKPSRDICQRGTSLTIQCQVDSQVTMMFWYRQQPGQSLTLIATANQGSEATYESGFVIDKFPISRPNLTFSTLTVSNMSPEDSSIYLCSVVGRDRGFSGANVLTFGAGSRLTVL.

The gene calls are TRBV28 and TRBJ1-2; TRBD1 agrees at 9 bases. The CDR3 has 14 residues. With 5 bases clipped from V and 4 bases from J, the junction kept 5 bases outside the gene matches. The V gene's germline CDR1 is MDHEN and CDR2 SYDVKM. The CDR3 sequence: CASSRTGAGYGYTF. The CDR3 DNA sequence: TGTGCCAGCAGTAGGACAGGGGCGGGCTATGGCTACACCTTC.

This clonotype appeared many times. CDR3 amino acids: CAWSGGAHNEQFF. The DNA for the CDR3 is TGTGCCTGGAGCGGGGGGGCCCACAATGAGCAGTTCTTC. The chain employs TRBV30 and TRBJ2-1; the match to TRBD2 covers 8 bases. V lost 3 bases, J lost 5 bases, and 3 bases stayed unmatched. CDR3 length equals 13 residues. Germline V gene data show CDR1 as GTSNPN and CDR2 as SVGIG (reference sequence).

This clonotype has more than one count but fewer than ten. The chain uses TRBV4-1 and TRBJ2-5; TRBD2 is a possible D gene (6 bases). V was pared by 1 base and J by 6 bases, with 15 bases between. This CDR3 spans 15 amino acids. CDR1 MGHRA and CDR2 YSYEKL come from the germline V gene. CDR3 protein: CASSQGYGGRKTQYF. CDR3 bases: TGCGCCAGCAGCCAAGGGTACGGGGGTAGGAAGACCCAGTACTTC.

The gene calls are TRBV9 and TRBJ2-1, with D tentatively TRBD2 (5 bases). The CDR3 covers 12 residues. Germline CDR1 SGDLS, CDR2 YYNGEE. V lost 3 bases and J lost 10, with 11 bases in between. The CDR3 reads CASSATAEEQFF. The CDR3 DNA follows: TGTGCCAGCAGCGCAACAGCGGAGGAGCAGTTCTTC. Using reference TRBV9 and TRBJ2-1 for the parts outside the CDR3, the full variable domain is DSGVTQTPKHLITATGQRVTLRCSPRSGDLSVYWYQQSLDQGLQFLIQYYNGEERAKGNILERFSAQQFPDLHSELNLSSLELGDSALYFCASSATAEEQFFGPGTRLTVL.

The chain links TRBV7-3 to TRBJ2-3; TRBD2 agrees at 8 bases. V dropped 2 bases and J dropped 0; count of bases not matched to a gene: 10. Germline V CDR1 and CDR2: SGHTA, FQGTGA. The CDR3 is 18 residues long. CDR3 DNA sequence: TGTGCCAGCAGCTTAGGGTCGGGCGGGGGGCTGAGCACAGATACGCAGTATTTT. This codes for CASSLGSGGGLSTDTQYF.

The chain combines TRBV6-1 with TRBJ1-1; 7 positions match TRBD1. The CDR3 covers 14 residues. Germline V gives CDR1 MNHNS, CDR2 SASEGT. The ends lost 8 bases at V and 5 bases at J; junction bases unmatched: 11. This CDR3 reads CASGRSDRLTEAFF. CDR3 nucleotide sequence: TGTGCCAGCGGTCGCTCGGACAGGTTAACTGAAGCTTTCTTT.

This clonotype was counted a few times. This chain joins TRBV12-3 or TRBV12-4 and TRBJ2-5; D gene ambiguous. Trimming shortened V by 6 bases and J by 1 base, and 12 bases separated the two germline ends. This CDR3 region has 14 residues. The CDR3 loop is CASSPRSSQETQYF. In DNA form, the CDR3 reads TGTGCCAGCAGCCCACGGAGTAGCCAAGAGACCCAGTACTTC.

The chain couples TRBV4-1 to TRBJ2-1; TRBD2 aligns across 11 bases. Germline V gives CDR1 MGHRA, CDR2 YSYEKL. J gave up 6 bases and V 6 bases, and 7 bases lay outside the gene matches. This CDR3 spans 15 amino acids. The CDR3 DNA reads TGCGCCAGCAGTCAAAGGGGACTAGCGGCCAATGAGCAGTTCTTC. This gives the protein CASSQRGLAANEQFF.

CDR3 in DNA: TGCGCCAGCAGCCACCCGGGGGACAGGGGTGTTCTTTTCCGTTGGAACACTGAAGCTTTCTTT. This translates into CASSHPGDRGVLFRWNTEAFF. The V and J genes are TRBV4-1 and TRBJ1-1, with TRBD1 identical over 10 bases. Trimming cost V 3 bases and J 1 base; bases outside gene matches: 20. CDR3 length: 21 residues. From germline, CDR1 is MGHRA and CDR2 YSYEKL.

The V and J genes are TRBV5-6 and TRBJ2-1; 8 bases agree with TRBD2. V trimming: 1 base; J trimming: 3 bases; junction bases outside the gene matches: 6. The CDR3 runs to 16 residues. Germline CDR1 reads SGHDT; CDR2 reads YYEEEE. The CDR3 is CASSLMTGGVYNEQFF. CDR3 sequence (DNA): TGTGCCAGCAGCTTGATGACGGGGGGGGTCTACAATGAGCAGTTCTTC.

The chain has TRBV6-5 and TRBJ2-5; 9 nucleotides agree with TRBD2. CDR3 length: 15 amino acids. V was clipped by 2 bases and J by 7 bases; unmatched bases: 8. CDR1 and CDR2 from the germline V gene are MNHEY and SVGAGI. The CDR3 sequence is CASSYRAGGKGTQYF. The DNA for the CDR3 is TGTGCCAGCAGTTACCGAGCGGGGGGTAAGGGGACCCAGTACTTC.

This clonotype was counted between two and nine times. The J gene is TRBJ1-2, the V gene TRBV25-1, with D possibly TRBD1 on 5 matching bases. In germline, CDR1 is MGHDK, CDR2 SYGVNS. This CDR3 has 12 amino acids. Trimming removed 10 bases from V and 8 bases from J, with 17 bases in between. The CDR3 nucleotides read TGTGCCACCGTGGGAGGTGGGGGAGGCTACACCTTC. Its protein is CATVGGGGGYTF.

This clonotype was picked up a small number of times. The gene calls are TRBV12-3 or TRBV12-4 and TRBJ1-1; TRBD1 matches at 8 bases. The CDR3 length is 15 residues. V lost 6 bases, J lost 0 bases, and 6 bases stayed unmatched. The CDR3 DNA follows: TGTGCCAGCAGATCGAGACAGGGGATGAACACTGAAGCTTTCTTT. This translates into CASRSRQGMNTEAFF.

The chain has TRBV9 and TRBJ2-7; 9 nucleotides agree with TRBD2. This CDR3 has 16 residues. Germline V CDR1 and CDR2: SGDLS, YYNGEE. J lost 3 bases, V lost 4 bases, and 11 bases had no gene match. The DNA of the CDR3 is TGTGCCAGCAGCTCGAAGAGTAGCGGGGGAGGCTACGAGCAGTACTTC. This codes for CASSSKSSGGGYEQYF.

This clonotype was seen a few times. CDR3 residues: CAISDPSGGYTGELFF. The CDR3 DNA reads as TGTGCCATCAGTGACCCTAGCGGGGGGTACACCGGGGAGCTGTTTTTT. The chain uses TRBV10-3 and TRBJ2-2; 11 nucleotides agree with TRBD2. The V and J ends lost 3 bases and 3 bases, in that order; junction bases with no gene match: 3. Germline lookup yields CDR1 ENHRY and CDR2 SYGVKD. This CDR3 spans 16 amino acids.

The chain joins TRBV4-3 to TRBJ1-2, with D unresolved. CDR3 size: 15 residues. Germline V lookup: CDR1 LGHNA, CDR2 YSLEER. Trimming pared 0 bases from V and 0 bases from J, leaving 8 bases between. The CDR3 is CASSQDAGANYGYTF. As DNA, the CDR3 is TGCGCCAGCAGCCAAGATGCGGGTGCTAACTATGGCTACACCTTC.

V usage is TRBV7-3 and J usage is TRBJ2-2; D is undetermined. The CDR3 runs to 16 residues. CDR1 and CDR2 (germline): SGHTA, FQGTGA. V was pared by 1 base and J by 1 base, with 10 bases between. CDR3 sequence (DNA): TGTGCCAGCAGCTTAATCTTGGGCCAGAACACCGGGGAGCTGTTTTTT. It yields the protein CASSLILGQNTGELFF.

V is TRBV30 and J is TRBJ2-7; D tentatively reads TRBD1 or TRBD2 (5 bases each). The CDR3 covers 13 residues. V lost 3 bases and J lost 2, with 11 bases in between. Germline V lookup: CDR1 GTSNPN, CDR2 SVGIG (reference sequence). CDR3 DNA sequence: TGTGCCTGGAGGCAGGGACGTACCTACGAGCAGTACTTC. Translating gives CAWRQGRTYEQYF.

The chain employs TRBV20-1 and TRBJ2-5, with 7 positions matching TRBD2. This CDR3 is 14 amino acids long. Germline CDR1 is DFQATT and CDR2 is SNEGSKA (reference sequence). The chain's CDR3 is CAVGGEGGQETQYF. In DNA form, the CDR3 reads TGCGCTGTTGGCGGGGAGGGAGGGCAAGAGACCCAGTACTTC.